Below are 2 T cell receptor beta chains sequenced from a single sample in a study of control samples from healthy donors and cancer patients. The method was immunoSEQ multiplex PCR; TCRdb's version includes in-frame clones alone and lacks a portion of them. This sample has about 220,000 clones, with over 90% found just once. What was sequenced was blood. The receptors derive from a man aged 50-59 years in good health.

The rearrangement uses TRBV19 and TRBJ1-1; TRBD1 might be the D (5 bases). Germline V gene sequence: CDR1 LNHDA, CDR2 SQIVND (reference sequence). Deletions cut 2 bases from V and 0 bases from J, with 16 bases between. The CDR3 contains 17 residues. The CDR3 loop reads CASSIRGTSILNTEAFF. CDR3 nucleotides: TGTGCCAGTAGTATACGAGGGACGTCAATACTGAACACTGAAGCTTTCTTT. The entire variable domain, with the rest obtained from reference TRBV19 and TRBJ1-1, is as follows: DGGITQSPKYLFRKEGQNVTLSCEQNLNHDAMYWYRQDPGQGLRLIYYSQIVNDFQKGDIAEGYSVSREKKESFPLTVTSAQKNPTAFYLCASSIRGTSILNTEAFFGQGTRLTVV.

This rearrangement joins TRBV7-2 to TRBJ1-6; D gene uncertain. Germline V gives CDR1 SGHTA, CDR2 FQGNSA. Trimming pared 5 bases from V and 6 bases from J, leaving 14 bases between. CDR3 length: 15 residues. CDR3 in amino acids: CASSPARGPNSPLHF. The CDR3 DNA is TGTGCCAGCAGCCCCGCGCGCGGCCCTAATTCACCCCTCCACTTT.